These 26 T cell receptor beta chains share one sample of origin, sequenced in a study of shared clonotypes between healthy human individuals. Repertoires were generated with immunoSEQ multiplex PCR, while TCRdb's copy carries only in-frame clones and drops some. Among roughly 660,000 clones listed, less than 95% were seen once. The sample taken for sequencing was memory CD8+ T cells from PBMCs. Subset denoted: CD45RO+ cells pooled with CCR7-negative TemRA cells. The source is a man aged 18 to 29 in good health. Some clones in this sample may be carry-over from other donors' samples.

In this sample, this clone turned up once. The V and J genes are TRBV9 and TRBJ2-3; 9 bases agree with TRBD1. This CDR3 contains 14 residues. The V gene's germline CDR1 is SGDLS and CDR2 YYNGEE. The J segment lost 4 bases and the V segment lost 3 bases, leaving 3 bases of the junction unmatched. CDR3 sequence (DNA): TGTGCCAGCAGCGGGACAGGGGTGGCAGATACGCAGTATTTT. The encoded protein is CASSGTGVADTQYF.

The rearrangement uses TRBV7-5 and TRBJ2-7; the table's D call TRBD1 went unverified against the DNA. TRBV7-5 is described as a pseudogene. The CDR3 runs to 16 residues. CDR3 sequence: CVRTTYRDTSAYEQYF. The CDR3 DNA sequence: TGTGTCAGAACGACGTACCGGGACACCTCGGCCTACGAGCAGTACTTC.

On this clone: Other DNA sequences of this sample code for an identical CDR3. The genes are TRBV28 and TRBJ2-7, with D unclear. V was shortened by 3 bases and J by 6 bases, with 9 bases between the two germline ends. Per germline, CDR1 MDHEN and CDR2 SYDVKM. The CDR3 is 12 amino acids. CDR3 DNA sequence: TGTGCCAGCAGTTTCAGTTCCGGCGAGCAGTACTTC. It codes for CASSFSSGEQYF. The variable domain in full, with the rest retrieved from reference TRBV28 and TRBJ2-7, is DVKVTQSSRYLVKRTGEKVFLECVQDMDHENMFWYRQDPGLGLRLIYFSYDVKMKEKGDIPEGYSVSREKKERFSLILESASTNQTSMYLCASSFSSGEQYFGPGTRLTVT.

The rearrangement uses TRBV10-2 and TRBJ2-1; no reliable D call. The germline V gene encodes CDR1 WSHSY and CDR2 SAAADI. CDR3 size: 12 residues. Trimming shortened V by 6 bases and J by 7 bases, and 10 bases separated the two germline ends. DNA of the CDR3: TGCGCCAGCAGGACCCTGTGGAATGAGCAGTTCTTC. Its protein is CASRTLWNEQFF.

The chain combines TRBV19 with TRBJ1-1, with D perhaps TRBD1 (5 bases). Germline lookup yields CDR1 LNHDA and CDR2 SQIVND (reference sequence). This CDR3 has 16 amino acids. Trimming took off 4 bases at V and 1 base at J, with 16 bases between the two ends. The CDR3 spells CASSRATGRSNTEAFF. In DNA, the CDR3 is TGTGCCAGTAGTAGAGCCACGGGACGCTCGAACACTGAAGCTTTCTTT.

The rearrangement links TRBV9 to TRBJ2-7; tentatively, D is TRBD2 (6 bases). Germline V gene sequence: CDR1 SGDLS, CDR2 YYNGEE. There are 15 residues in the CDR3. The V and J ends lost 4 bases and 2 bases respectively, with 16 bases between them. CDR3 coding DNA: TGTGCCAGCAGCCCCGCGTCCGCGGGGACCTACGAGCAGTACTTC. It encodes CASSPASAGTYEQYF.

V is TRBV11-2 and J is TRBJ2-1; D gene unclear. The germline V gene encodes CDR1 SGHAT and CDR2 FQNNGV. The CDR3 has 16 amino acids. V was clipped by 5 bases and J by 3 bases, with 17 bases between them. The chain's CDR3 is CASSPRSGNDYNEQFF. Here the CDR3 DNA reads TGTGCCAGCAGCCCACGCAGTGGGAATGACTACAATGAGCAGTTCTTC. The full variable domain, in which reference TRBV11-2 and TRBJ2-1 provide the parts outside the CDR3, is EAGVAQSPRYKIIEKRQSVAFWCNPISGHATLYWYQQILGQGPKLLIQFQNNGVVDDSQLPKDRFSAERLKGVDSTLKIQPAKLEDSAVYLCASSPRSGNDYNEQFFGPGTRLTVL.

The chain couples TRBV4-1 to TRBJ1-1; TRBD1 is a possible D gene (5 bases). CDR1 is MGHRA and CDR2 is YSYEKL in the germline V gene. V lost 3 bases, J lost 3 bases, and 11 bases lay in between. The CDR3 covers 14 residues. The CDR3: CASSHAGAHTEAFF. For the CDR3, the DNA is TGCGCCAGCAGCCATGCCGGGGCCCACACTGAAGCTTTCTTT.

DNA for the CDR3: TGTGCCAGCAGCTTAGTCAGGGGGCGAGTGGGGGAGCAGTACTTC. Its protein product is CASSLVRGRVGEQYF. The genes are TRBV11-2 and TRBJ2-7; 8 nucleotides match TRBD1. The CDR3 is 15 residues long. Germline V lookup: CDR1 SGHAT, CDR2 FQNNGV. V gave up 1 base and J gave up 7 bases; unmatched junction bases: 9.

The genes are TRBV5-4 and TRBJ2-1; 11 bases are a match to TRBD2. The CDR3 length is 12 residues. The J segment lost 15 bases and the V segment lost 3 bases, leaving 5 bases of the junction unmatched. The germline V gene has CDR1 SGHNT and CDR2 YYREEE (reference sequence). DNA for the CDR3: TGTGCCAGCAGCTCACTAGCGGGAGATCGGTTCTTC. Translation: CASSSLAGDRFF.

The sample holds a few counts of this clone. The V call is TRBV9, the J call TRBJ1-1; D unresolved. The V gene lost 4 bases and the J gene lost 4 bases, with 17 bases spanning the gap. The CDR3 length is 15 residues. CDR1 is SGDLS, CDR2 YYNGEE, per germline. The CDR3 nucleotides read TGTGCCAGCAGCCCATGGCGGGATGTAGGCACTGAAGCTTTCTTT. This encodes CASSPWRDVGTEAFF.

The rearrangement uses TRBV10-3 and TRBJ2-1, with 8 positions matching TRBD2. The CDR3 contains 15 residues. CDR1 is ENHRY and CDR2 is SYGVKD in the germline V gene. Trimming at V came to 3 bases and at J to 6 bases, leaving 7 bases not matched to a gene. This CDR3 is CAISDPGLAANEQFF. CDR3 nucleotides: TGTGCCATCAGTGACCCCGGACTAGCCGCCAATGAGCAGTTCTTC.

The V and J genes are TRBV7-8 and TRBJ2-5; 13 positions agree with TRBD2. V shed 1 base and J 2 bases; nucleotides not matched to a gene: 4. Germline loops: CDR1 SGHVS, CDR2 FQNEAQ. The CDR3 has 17 residues. CDR3 amino acids: CASSLELAGGRQETQYF. The CDR3 DNA reads as TGTGCCAGCAGCTTAGAACTAGCGGGAGGGCGTCAAGAGACCCAGTACTTC. The entire variable domain, with the rest obtained from reference TRBV7-8 and TRBJ2-5, is as follows: GAGVSQSPRYKVAKRGQDVALRCDPISGHVSLFWYQQALGQGPEFLTYFQNEAQLDKSGLPSDRFFAERPEGSVSTLKIQRTQQEDSAVYLCASSLELAGGRQETQYFGPGTRLLVL.

The rearrangement links TRBV7-6 to TRBJ2-3; D not certain. This CDR3 has 15 amino acids. Germline CDR1 and CDR2: SGHVS and FNYEAQ. Trimming cost V 4 bases and J 0 bases, with 11 bases left between them. CDR3 amino acids: CASSYLAGSTDTQYF. Here the CDR3 DNA reads TGTGCCAGCAGCTATTTAGCTGGTAGCACAGATACGCAGTATTTT.

This chain links TRBV7-9 with TRBJ1-2; no firm D call. The germline gives CDR1 SEHNR, CDR2 FQNEAQ (reference sequence). This CDR3 spans 14 amino acids. With 5 bases removed from V and 0 bases from J, the gap between germline ends came to 10 bases. CDR3 DNA sequence: TGTGCCAGCAGCGCCGGGATGACTAACTATGGCTACACCTTC. This translates into CASSAGMTNYGYTF.

The chain has TRBV29-1 and TRBJ2-3, with 12 bases that match TRBD2. CDR1 SQVTM and CDR2 ANQGSEA come from the germline V gene. J gave up 4 bases and V 7 bases, and 6 bases lay outside the gene matches. The CDR3 sequence is 14 residues long. CDR3 DNA: TGCAGCGCTAGACTAGCGGGAGACGCAGATACGCAGTATTTT. Protein product: CSARLAGDADTQYF.

The chain carries TRBV7-8 and TRBJ2-1; the D gene is possibly TRBD2 (6 bases). V gave up 1 base and J gave up 7 bases, with 17 bases separating them. CDR3 size: 16 residues. In germline, CDR1 is SGHVS, CDR2 FQNEAQ. CDR3: CASSLVVGQGRNEQFF. DNA of the CDR3: TGTGCCAGCAGCTTAGTAGTGGGTCAAGGGAGGAATGAGCAGTTCTTC.

CDR3 amino acids: CASSPRAGTEAFF. The CDR3 nucleotides are TGTGCCAGCAGTCCCAGAGCGGGCACTGAAGCTTTCTTT. The V gene is TRBV27, the J gene TRBJ1-1; D not certain. Germline-derived CDR1 and CDR2 are MNHEY and SMNVEV (reference sequence). V was shortened by 5 bases and J by 4 bases, with 11 bases between the two germline ends. This CDR3 contains 13 residues.

The V gene is TRBV5-1, the J gene TRBJ1-1; 8 nucleotides line up with TRBD1. Germline CDR1 and CDR2: SGHRS and YFSETQ. The V segment lost 3 bases and the J segment 3 bases; nucleotides outside the gene matches: 13. The CDR3 has 17 residues. The CDR3 spells CASSSPRTGPADTEAFF. DNA for the CDR3: TGCGCCAGCAGCTCTCCTAGGACAGGGCCCGCGGACACTGAAGCTTTCTTT.

On this clone: The sample has other DNA sequences that encode this CDR3 too. The CDR3 DNA reads TGTGCCAGCAGTGAAACAGGGGGCTCCTACAATGAGCAGTTCTTC. Protein sequence: CASSETGGSYNEQFF. The rearrangement joins TRBV6-4 to TRBJ2-1; TRBD1 matches at 8 bases. CDR1 and CDR2 (germline): MRHNA, SNTAGT. The J segment lost 0 bases and the V segment lost 3 bases, leaving 1 base of the junction unmatched. The CDR3 totals 15 residues.

The rearrangement joins TRBV29-1 to TRBJ2-5; the D gene is possibly TRBD2 (6 bases). The V gene's germline CDR1 is SQVTM and CDR2 ANQGSEA. The CDR3 consists of 16 residues. Between the trimmed V and J ends, which lost 4 bases and 1 base, there was a span of 19 bases. In DNA, the CDR3 is TGCAGCGTTGGAAGTGGGGGGTGGAACCTCCAAGAGACCCAGTACTTC. Encoded protein: CSVGSGGWNLQETQYF.

The rearrangement links TRBV12-5 to TRBJ2-1, with no clear D. The length of the CDR3 is 13 residues. V lost 10 bases and J 4 bases, leaving 14 bases between the germline ends. Germline V gene lookup returns CDR1 LGHNT and CDR2 FRNRAP. CDR3 in DNA: TGTGCTACCTCCACCAGCGAATACAATGAGCAGTTCTTC. Protein sequence: CATSTSEYNEQFF.

The chain recombines TRBV4-1 with TRBJ1-5, with no clear D. Between the trimmed V and J ends, which lost 0 bases and 5 bases, there was a span of 14 bases. The CDR3 extends over 16 amino acids. The germline V gene encodes CDR1 MGHRA and CDR2 YSYEKL. CDR3 amino acids: CASSQEPSFRDQPQHF. CDR3 DNA: TGCGCCAGCAGCCAAGAGCCATCATTTCGTGATCAGCCCCAGCATTTT.

The chain is built from TRBV6-5 and TRBJ2-7; 9 bases are shared with TRBD2. Germline lookup yields CDR1 MNHEY and CDR2 SVGAGI. Trimming took 6 bases from V and 5 from J; bases not matched to a gene: 8. CDR3 length: 14 residues. CDR3 protein: CASSPERGADEQYF. CDR3 DNA sequence: TGTGCCAGCAGCCCCGAGCGGGGGGCCGACGAGCAGTACTTC.

The rearrangement joins TRBV7-9 to TRBJ1-2; 10 bases are a match to TRBD1. Germline loops: CDR1 SEHNR, CDR2 FQNEAQ (reference sequence). This CDR3 region has 17 residues. With V trimmed by 7 bases and J by 0 bases, 11 bases remained unmatched. CDR3 amino acids: CASNLGGQGPTNYGYTF. The CDR3 region has the DNA TGTGCCAGCAATTTGGGGGGACAGGGGCCCACTAACTATGGCTACACCTTC.

CDR3 in DNA: TGTGCCAGCTTCTTTCAAGGCGGGCAGTACTTC. It encodes CASFFQGGQYF. This chain uses TRBV7-9 with TRBJ2-7, with no clear D. This CDR3 spans 11 amino acids. Germline loops: CDR1 SEHNR, CDR2 FQNEAQ (reference sequence). V was clipped by 8 bases and J by 9 bases, with 14 bases between them.